This T cell receptor beta chain was recorded in a study of T cell responses to AZD1222 COVID-19 vaccine. Overall study context: Second-dose intervals near 4 or 12 weeks were combined. Study-wide results and limits: Elevations in Spike-specific TCR breadth and depth followed administration of two AZD1222 doses. Seropositive status at baseline applied to only a handful of AZD1222 recipients.

Germline CDR1 reads LGHDT; CDR2 reads YNNKEL (reference sequence). This CDR3 is built from 17 residues. V shed 8 bases, J shed 4 bases, and the junction held 15 bases outside the gene matches. The protocol was immunoSEQ multiplex PCR, while the TCRdb copy is restricted to in-frame clones and leaves out a portion. The table lists 90,000 to 120,000 clones, about nine tenths of them singletons, with approximately 4% in the top ten. On this clone itself: Its antigen remains unknown.

The chain combines TRBV3-1 (or the pseudogene TRBV3-2) with TRBJ2-3; 10 bases agree with TRBD2. Here the sequenced sample was peripheral blood, taken on day 0 of AZD1222 vaccination. The receptor comes from an adult in good health. CDR3 region: CASFLGGGTSEADTQYF. The CDR3, as DNA: TGTGCCAGCTTCCTTGGCGGCGGGACTAGCGAAGCAGATACGCAGTATTTT.